This paragraph reports one TCR beta chain. Method: immunoSEQ multiplex PCR; TCRdb's copy keeps in-frame clones and lacks some. The repertoire includes roughly 73,000 clones, approximately 80% of them detected once, and about 26% sits in the top ten. This CDR3 region has 15 residues. Unmatched junction bases numbered 9, after V lost 3 bases and J lost 6 bases. CDR1 is SEHNR and CDR2 is FQNEAQ in the germline V gene (reference sequence). This sample is part of a study of control samples from healthy donors and cancer patients. The sequence was collected from a man aged 45-65 years in good health. The chain has TRBV7-9 and TRBJ2-3, with 7 bases lining up with TRBD2. Sequenced sample: blood. CDR3 coding DNA: TGTGCCAGCAGCTTTCGGGGGGAGATCTTGGATACGCAGTATTTT. Its translation: CASSFRGEILDTQYF.